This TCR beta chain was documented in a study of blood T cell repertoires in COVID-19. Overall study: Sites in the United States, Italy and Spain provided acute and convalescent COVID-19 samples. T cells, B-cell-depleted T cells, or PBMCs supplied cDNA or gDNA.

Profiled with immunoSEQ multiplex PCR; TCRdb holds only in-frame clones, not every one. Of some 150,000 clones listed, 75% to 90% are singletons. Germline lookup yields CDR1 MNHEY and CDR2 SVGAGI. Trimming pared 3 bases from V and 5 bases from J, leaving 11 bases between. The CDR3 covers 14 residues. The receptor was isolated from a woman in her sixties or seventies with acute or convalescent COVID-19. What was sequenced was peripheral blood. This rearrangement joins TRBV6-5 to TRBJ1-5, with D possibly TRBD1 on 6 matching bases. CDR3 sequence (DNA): TGTGCCAGCAGTTATAAGGACAGCCATCAGCCCCAGCATTTT. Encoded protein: CASSYKDSHQPQHF.